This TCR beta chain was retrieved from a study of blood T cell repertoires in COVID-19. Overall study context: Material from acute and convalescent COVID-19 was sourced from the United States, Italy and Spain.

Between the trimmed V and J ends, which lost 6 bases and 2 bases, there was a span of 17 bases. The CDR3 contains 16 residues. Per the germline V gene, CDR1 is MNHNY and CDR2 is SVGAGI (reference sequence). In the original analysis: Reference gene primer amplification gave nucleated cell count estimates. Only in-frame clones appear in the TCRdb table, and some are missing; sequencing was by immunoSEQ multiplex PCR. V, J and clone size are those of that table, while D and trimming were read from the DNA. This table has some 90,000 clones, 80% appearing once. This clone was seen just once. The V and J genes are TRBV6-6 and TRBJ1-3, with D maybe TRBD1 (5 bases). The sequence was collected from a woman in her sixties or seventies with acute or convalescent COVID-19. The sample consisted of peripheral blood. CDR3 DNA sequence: TGTGCCAGCAGGGACCCCCAGGGTGTAGCTGGAAACACCATATATTTT. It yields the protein CASRDPQGVAGNTIYF.